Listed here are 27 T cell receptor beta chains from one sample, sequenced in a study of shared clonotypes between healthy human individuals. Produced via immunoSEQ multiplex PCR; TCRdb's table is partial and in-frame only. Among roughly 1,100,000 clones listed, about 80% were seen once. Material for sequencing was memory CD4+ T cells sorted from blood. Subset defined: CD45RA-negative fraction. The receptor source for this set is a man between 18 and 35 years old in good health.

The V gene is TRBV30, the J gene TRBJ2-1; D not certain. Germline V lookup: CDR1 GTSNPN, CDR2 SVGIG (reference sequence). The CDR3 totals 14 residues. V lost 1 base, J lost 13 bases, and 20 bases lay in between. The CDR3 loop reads CAWSEWPKGRVQFF. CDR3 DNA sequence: TGTGCCTGGAGTGAATGGCCGAAAGGCCGGGTTCAGTTCTTC.

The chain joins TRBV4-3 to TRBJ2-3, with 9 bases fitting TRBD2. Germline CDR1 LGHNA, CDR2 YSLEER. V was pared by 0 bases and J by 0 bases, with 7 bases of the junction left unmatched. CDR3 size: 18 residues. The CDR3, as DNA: TGCGCCAGCAGCCAAGATCTGGCTAGCGGGATCAGCACAGATACGCAGTATTTT. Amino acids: CASSQDLASGISTDTQYF.

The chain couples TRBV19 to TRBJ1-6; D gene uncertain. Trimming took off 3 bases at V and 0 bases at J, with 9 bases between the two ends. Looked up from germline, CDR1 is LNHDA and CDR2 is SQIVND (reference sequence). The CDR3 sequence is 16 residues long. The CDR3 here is CASSMARSSYNSPLHF. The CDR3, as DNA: TGTGCCAGTAGTATGGCCAGGAGCTCCTATAATTCACCCCTCCACTTT.

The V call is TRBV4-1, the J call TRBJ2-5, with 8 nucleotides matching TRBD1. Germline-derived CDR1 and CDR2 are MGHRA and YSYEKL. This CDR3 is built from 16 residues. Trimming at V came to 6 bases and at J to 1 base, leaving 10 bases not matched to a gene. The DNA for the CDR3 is TGCGCCAGCAGTCCTTGGACAGGGAAGGGCCAAGAGACCCAGTACTTC. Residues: CASSPWTGKGQETQYF.

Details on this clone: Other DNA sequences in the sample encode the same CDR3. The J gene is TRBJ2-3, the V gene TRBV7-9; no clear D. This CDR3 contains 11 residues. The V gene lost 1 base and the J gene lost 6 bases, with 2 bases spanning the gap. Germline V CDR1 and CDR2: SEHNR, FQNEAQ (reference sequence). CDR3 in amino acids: CASSLEDTQYF. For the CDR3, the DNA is TGTGCCAGCAGCTTAGAGGATACGCAGTATTTT.

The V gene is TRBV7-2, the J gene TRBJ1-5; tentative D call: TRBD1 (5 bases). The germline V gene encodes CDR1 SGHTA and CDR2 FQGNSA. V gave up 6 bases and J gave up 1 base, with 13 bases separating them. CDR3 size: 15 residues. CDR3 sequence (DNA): TGTGCCAGCAGTCCGGGGGGGAGCAGCAATCAGCCCCAGCATTTT. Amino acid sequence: CASSPGGSSNQPQHF.

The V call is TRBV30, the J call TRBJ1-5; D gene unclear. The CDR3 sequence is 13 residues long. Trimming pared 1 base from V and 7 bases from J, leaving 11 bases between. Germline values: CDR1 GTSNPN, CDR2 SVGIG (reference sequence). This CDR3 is CAWSGPMGQPQHF. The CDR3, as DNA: TGTGCCTGGAGTGGCCCTATGGGACAGCCCCAGCATTTT.

This CDR3 reads CSARDRAVQYF. Written as DNA, the CDR3 is TGCAGTGCTAGAGATCGAGCGGTACAGTACTTC. The V gene is TRBV20-1, the J gene TRBJ2-7, with a tentative D call TRBD2 (5 bases). V lost 0 bases, J lost 10 bases, and 10 bases lay in between. The CDR3 is 11 amino acids. Germline CDR1 DFQATT, CDR2 SNEGSKA (reference sequence).

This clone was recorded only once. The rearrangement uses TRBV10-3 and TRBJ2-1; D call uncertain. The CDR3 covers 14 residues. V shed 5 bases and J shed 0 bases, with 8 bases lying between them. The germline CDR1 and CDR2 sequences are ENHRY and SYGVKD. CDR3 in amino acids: CAISNSYSYNEQFF. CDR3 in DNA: TGTGCCATCAGTAACAGCTACTCCTACAATGAGCAGTTCTTC.

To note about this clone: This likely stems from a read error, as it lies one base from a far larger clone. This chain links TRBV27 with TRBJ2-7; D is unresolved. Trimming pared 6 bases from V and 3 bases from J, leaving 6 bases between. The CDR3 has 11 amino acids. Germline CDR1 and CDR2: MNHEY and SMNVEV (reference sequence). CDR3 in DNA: TGTGCCAGCAGCTCTTACTACGAGCAGTACTTC. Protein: CASSSYYEQYF.

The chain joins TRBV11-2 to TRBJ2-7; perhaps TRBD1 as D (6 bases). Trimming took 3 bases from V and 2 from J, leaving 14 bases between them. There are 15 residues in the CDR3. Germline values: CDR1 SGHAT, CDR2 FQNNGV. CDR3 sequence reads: CASSLLQGSTYEQYF. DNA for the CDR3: TGTGCCAGCAGCTTGTTGCAGGGGTCGACCTACGAGCAGTACTTC. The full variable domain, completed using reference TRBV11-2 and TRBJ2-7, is EAGVAQSPRYKIIEKRQSVAFWCNPISGHATLYWYQQILGQGPKLLIQFQNNGVVDDSQLPKDRFSAERLKGVDSTLKIQPAKLEDSAVYLCASSLLQGSTYEQYFGPGTRLTVT.

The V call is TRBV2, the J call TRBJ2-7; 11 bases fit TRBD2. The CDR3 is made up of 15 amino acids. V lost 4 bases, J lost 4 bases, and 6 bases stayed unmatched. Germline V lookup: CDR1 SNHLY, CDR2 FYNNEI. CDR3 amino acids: CASSGSSGGNYEQYF. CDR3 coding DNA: TGTGCCAGCAGTGGGTCTAGCGGGGGGAATTACGAGCAGTACTTC. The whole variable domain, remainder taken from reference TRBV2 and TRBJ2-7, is EPEVTQTPSHQVTQMGQEVILRCVPISNHLYFYWYRQILGQKVEFLVSFYNNEISEKSEIFDDQFSVERPDGSNFTLKIRSTKLEDSAMYFCASSGSSGGNYEQYFGPGTRLTVT.

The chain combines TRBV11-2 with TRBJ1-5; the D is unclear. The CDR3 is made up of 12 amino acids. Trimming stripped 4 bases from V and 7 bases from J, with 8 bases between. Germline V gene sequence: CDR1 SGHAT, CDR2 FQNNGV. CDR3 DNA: TGTGCCAGCAGCTCCAGTCGGCAGCCCCAGCATTTT. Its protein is CASSSSRQPQHF.

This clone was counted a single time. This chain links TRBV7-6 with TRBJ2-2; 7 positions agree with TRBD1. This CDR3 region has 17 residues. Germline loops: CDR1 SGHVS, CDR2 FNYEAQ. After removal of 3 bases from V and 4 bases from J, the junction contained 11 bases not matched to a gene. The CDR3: CASSFGTGEPITGELFF. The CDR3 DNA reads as TGTGCCAGCAGCTTCGGTACAGGGGAACCTATCACCGGGGAGCTGTTTTTT.

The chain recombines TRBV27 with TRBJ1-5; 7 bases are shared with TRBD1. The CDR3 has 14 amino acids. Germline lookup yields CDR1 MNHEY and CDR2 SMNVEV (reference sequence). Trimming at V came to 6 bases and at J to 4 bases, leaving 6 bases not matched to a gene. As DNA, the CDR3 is TGTGCCAGCAGCCAACAGGGGCTAAATCAGCCCCAGCATTTT. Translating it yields CASSQQGLNQPQHF.

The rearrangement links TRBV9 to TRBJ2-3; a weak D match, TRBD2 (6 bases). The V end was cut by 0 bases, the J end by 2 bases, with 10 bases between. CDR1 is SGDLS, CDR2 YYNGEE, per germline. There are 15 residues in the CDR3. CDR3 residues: CASSVGTISTDTQYF. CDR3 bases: TGTGCCAGCAGCGTAGGGACTATCTCCACAGATACGCAGTATTTT.

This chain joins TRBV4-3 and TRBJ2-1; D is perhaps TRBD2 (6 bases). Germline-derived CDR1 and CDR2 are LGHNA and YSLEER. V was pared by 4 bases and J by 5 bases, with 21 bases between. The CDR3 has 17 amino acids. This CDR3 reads CASSLYAGRVEDNEQFF. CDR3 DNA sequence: TGCGCCAGCAGCCTCTATGCGGGGCGGGTAGAAGACAATGAGCAGTTCTTC.

Written as DNA, the CDR3 is TGTGCCAGCAGGGAGGATTTGAACACCGGGGAGCTGTTTTTT. Its translation: CASREDLNTGELFF. The chain links TRBV6-1 to TRBJ2-2, with a weak D call TRBD2 (5 bases). V was clipped by 6 bases and J by 1 base, with 9 bases between them. Germline values: CDR1 MNHNS, CDR2 SASEGT. The CDR3 runs 14 residues.

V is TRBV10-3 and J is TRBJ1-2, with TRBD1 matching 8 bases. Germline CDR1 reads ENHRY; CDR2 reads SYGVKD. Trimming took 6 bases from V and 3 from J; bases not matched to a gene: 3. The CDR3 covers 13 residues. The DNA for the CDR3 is TGTGCCATCAGAATGGACAGGGACTATGGCTACACCTTC. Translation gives CAIRMDRDYGYTF.

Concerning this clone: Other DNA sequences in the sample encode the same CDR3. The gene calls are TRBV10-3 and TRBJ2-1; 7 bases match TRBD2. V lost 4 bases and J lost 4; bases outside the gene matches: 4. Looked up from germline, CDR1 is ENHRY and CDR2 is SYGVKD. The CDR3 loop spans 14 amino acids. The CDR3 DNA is TGTGCCATCAGTGCCGCTAGCGGATACAATGAGCAGTTCTTC. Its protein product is CAISAASGYNEQFF.

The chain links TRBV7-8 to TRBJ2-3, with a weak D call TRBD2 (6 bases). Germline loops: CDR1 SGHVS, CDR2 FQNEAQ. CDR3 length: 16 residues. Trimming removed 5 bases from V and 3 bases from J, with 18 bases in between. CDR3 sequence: CASSVGTFERTDTQYF. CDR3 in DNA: TGTGCCAGCAGCGTCGGGACTTTCGAACGGACAGATACGCAGTATTTT.

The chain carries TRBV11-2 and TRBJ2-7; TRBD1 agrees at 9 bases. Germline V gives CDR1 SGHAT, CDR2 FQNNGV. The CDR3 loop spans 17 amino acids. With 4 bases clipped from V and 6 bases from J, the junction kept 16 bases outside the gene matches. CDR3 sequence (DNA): TGTGCCAGCAGCTCGCTACTTTTGGGACAGGGTCGTATCGAGCAGTACTTC. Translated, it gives CASSSLLLGQGRIEQYF.

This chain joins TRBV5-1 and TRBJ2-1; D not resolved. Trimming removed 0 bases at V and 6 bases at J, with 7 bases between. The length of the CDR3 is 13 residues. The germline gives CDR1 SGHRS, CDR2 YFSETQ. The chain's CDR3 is CASSLVSRNEQFF. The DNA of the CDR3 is TGCGCCAGCAGCTTGGTTAGCCGCAATGAGCAGTTCTTC.

CDR3 sequence (DNA): TGTGCCAGCAGCCCCCGGGGGGGCTATGGCTACACCTTC. As protein: CASSPRGGYGYTF. The chain is built from TRBV5-4 and TRBJ1-2; a possible D gene is TRBD1 (5 bases). The CDR3 has 13 residues. Germline CDR1 and CDR2: SGHNT and YYREEE (reference sequence). V was cut by 4 bases and J by 4 bases, with 11 bases left in between. The full variable domain, with the rest looked up from reference TRBV5-4 and TRBJ1-2, is ETGVTQSPTHLIKTRGQQVTLRCSSQSGHNTVSWYQQALGQGPQFIFQYYREEENGRGNFPPRFSGLQFPNYSSELNVNALELDDSALYLCASSPRGGYGYTFGSGTRLTVV.

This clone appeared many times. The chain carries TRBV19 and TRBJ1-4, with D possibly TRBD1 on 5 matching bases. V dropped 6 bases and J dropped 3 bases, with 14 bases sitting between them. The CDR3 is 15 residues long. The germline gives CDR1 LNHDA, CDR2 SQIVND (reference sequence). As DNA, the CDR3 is TGTGCCAGTAGCAGTACAGGTCTAGCTAATGAAAAACTGTTTTTT. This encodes CASSSTGLANEKLFF.

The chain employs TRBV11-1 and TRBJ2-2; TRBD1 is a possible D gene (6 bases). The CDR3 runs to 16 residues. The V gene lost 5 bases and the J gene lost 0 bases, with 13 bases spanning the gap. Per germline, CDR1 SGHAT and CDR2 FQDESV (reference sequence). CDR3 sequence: CASSPGQYSNTGELFF. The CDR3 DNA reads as TGTGCCAGCAGCCCAGGACAGTATTCGAACACCGGGGAGCTGTTTTTT.

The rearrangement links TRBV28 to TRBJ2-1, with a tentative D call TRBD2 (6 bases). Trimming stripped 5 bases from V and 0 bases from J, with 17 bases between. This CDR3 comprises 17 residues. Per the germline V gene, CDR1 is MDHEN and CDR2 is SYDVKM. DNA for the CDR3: TGTGCCAGCAGTACCCGGAGGGGAGGACACTCCTACAATGAGCAGTTCTTC. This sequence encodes CASSTRRGGHSYNEQFF.